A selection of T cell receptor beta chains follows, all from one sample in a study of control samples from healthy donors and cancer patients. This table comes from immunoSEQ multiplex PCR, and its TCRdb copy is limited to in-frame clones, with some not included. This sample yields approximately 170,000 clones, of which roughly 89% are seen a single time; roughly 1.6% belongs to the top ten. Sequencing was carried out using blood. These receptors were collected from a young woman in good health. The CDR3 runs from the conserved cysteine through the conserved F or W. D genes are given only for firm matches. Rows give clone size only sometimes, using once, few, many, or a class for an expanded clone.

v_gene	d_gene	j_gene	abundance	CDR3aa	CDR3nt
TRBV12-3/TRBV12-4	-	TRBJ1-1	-	CASSFRVSEAFF	TGTGCCAGCAGTTTCAGGGTTAGTGAAGCTTTCTTT
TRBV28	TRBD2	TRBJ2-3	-	CASSSTSGSLADTQYF	TGTGCCAGCAGTTCGACTAGCGGGAGTTTGGCAGATACGCAGTATTTT
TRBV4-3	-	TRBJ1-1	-	CASSQDPGNTEAFF	TGCGCCAGCAGCCAAGACCCGGGGAACACTGAAGCTTTCTTT
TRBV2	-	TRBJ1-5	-	CASSGTNNQPQHF	TGTGCCAGCAGTGGGACAAACAATCAGCCCCAGCATTTT
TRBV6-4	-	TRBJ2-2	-	CASSDSSAGELFF	TGTGCCAGCAGTGACTCTAGCGCCGGGGAGCTGTTTTTT
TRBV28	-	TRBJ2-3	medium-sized	CASSSRGTDTQYF	TGTGCCAGCAGTTCGAGAGGGACAGATACGCAGTATTTT
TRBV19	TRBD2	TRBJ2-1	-	CASSIGRAQRSGGRYNEQFF	TGTGCCAGTAGTATAGGGCGGGCCCAACGTAGCGGGGGTCGATACAATGAGCAGTTCTTC
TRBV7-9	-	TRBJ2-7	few	CASTLYRGGEQYF	TGTGCCAGCACCCTATACAGGGGGGGGGAGCAGTACTTC
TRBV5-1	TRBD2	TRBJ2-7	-	CASSLGGTSGYEQYF	TGCGCCAGCAGCTTGGGGGGGACTAGCGGCTACGAGCAGTACTTC
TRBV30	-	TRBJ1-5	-	CAWTVGSNQPQHF	TGTGCCTGGACGGTCGGTAGCAATCAGCCCCAGCATTTT
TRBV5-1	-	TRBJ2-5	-	CASRQGSQETQYF	TGCGCCAGCAGGCAGGGGTCCCAAGAGACCCAGTACTTC
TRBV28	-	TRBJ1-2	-	CASREGERVGYTF	TGTGCCAGCAGGGAGGGGGAGAGGGTTGGCTACACCTTC
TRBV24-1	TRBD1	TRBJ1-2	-	CATSDSGTGYGYTF	TGTGCCACCAGTGATTCCGGGACAGGGTATGGCTACACCTTC
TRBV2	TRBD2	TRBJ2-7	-	CASRETEVAGSSYEQYF	TGTGCCAGCAGGGAAACAGAGGTAGCGGGAAGCTCCTACGAGCAGTACTTC
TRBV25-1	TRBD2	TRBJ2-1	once	CASLPGTSGFNEQFF	TGTGCCAGCTTACCCGGGACTAGCGGGTTTAATGAGCAGTTCTTC
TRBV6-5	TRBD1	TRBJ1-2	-	CASSSDRGFGYTF	TGTGCCAGCAGTTCGGACAGGGGGTTTGGCTACACCTTC
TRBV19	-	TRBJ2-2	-	CASTRDGNTGELFF	TGTGCCAGTACCCGGGACGGAAACACCGGGGAGCTGTTTTTT
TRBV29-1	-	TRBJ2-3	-	CSVVQGRTDTQYF	TGCAGCGTTGTACAGGGTCGCACAGATACGCAGTATTTT
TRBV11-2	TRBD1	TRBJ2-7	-	CASSLVGTDYEQYF	TGTGCCAGCAGCTTAGTTGGGACAGACTACGAGCAGTACTTC
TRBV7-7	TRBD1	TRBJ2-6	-	CASSKGTAGANVLTF	TGTGCTAGCAGCAAGGGGACAGCTGGGGCCAACGTCCTGACTTTC
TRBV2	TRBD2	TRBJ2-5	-	CASTSGGAQETQYF	TGTGCCAGCACTAGCGGGGGTGCCCAAGAGACCCAGTACTTC
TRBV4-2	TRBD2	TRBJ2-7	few	CASSQAPGLAYYEQYF	TGTGCCAGCAGCCAAGCCCCGGGACTAGCGTACTACGAGCAGTACTTC
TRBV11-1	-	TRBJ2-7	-	CASSLGSGQTYEQYF	TGTGCCAGCAGCTTAGGTTCGGGTCAGACCTACGAGCAGTACTTC
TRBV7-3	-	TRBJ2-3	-	CASSPRQGGSTDTQYF	TGTGCCAGCAGCCCTAGACAGGGAGGGAGCACAGATACGCAGTATTTT
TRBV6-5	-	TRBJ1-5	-	CASRSGAWSNQPQHF	TGTGCCAGCAGATCAGGGGCTTGGAGCAATCAGCCCCAGCATTTT
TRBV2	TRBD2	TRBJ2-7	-	CASRPGLAHYEQYF	TGTGCCAGCAGGCCGGGACTAGCCCACTACGAGCAGTACTTC